The clone carrying this T cell receptor (beta chain) was detected ten times or more. The antigen is undetermined. The CDR3 sequence is 14 residues long. Trimming stripped 6 bases from V and 7 bases from J, with 18 bases between. These data belong to a study of T cells in Graves' hyperthyroidism and ophthalmopathy. Amplification yielded TCR beta CDR3 regions, with RNA transcripts as the source. With the HTBI primer set, the TCR CDR3 went through a first round of RT-PCR. TCRdb used MiXCR to reprocess the multiplex PCR reads, holding one entry per CDR3 protein. This table has hundreds of thousands of distinct CDR3 sequences, about 14% appearing once. Study-level findings and limits: Ophthalmopathy stood apart from stable hyperthyroidism in a 13 V-J model. The model forecast ophthalmopathy, anticipating it by a median 6.5 months before onset. Blood also contained most expanded thyroid clonotypes above 0.001.

The receptor was derived from a woman aged 25 to 39 with Graves' hyperthyroidism. The material sequenced was blood. V usage is TRBV12-3 or TRBV12-4 and J usage is TRBJ1-2, with D perhaps matching TRBD1 (5 bases). The CDR3 coding sequence is TGTGCCAGCAGCCCGTCACCTCAAAGGGGTGGCTACACCTTC. Translating it yields CASSPSPQRGGYTF.